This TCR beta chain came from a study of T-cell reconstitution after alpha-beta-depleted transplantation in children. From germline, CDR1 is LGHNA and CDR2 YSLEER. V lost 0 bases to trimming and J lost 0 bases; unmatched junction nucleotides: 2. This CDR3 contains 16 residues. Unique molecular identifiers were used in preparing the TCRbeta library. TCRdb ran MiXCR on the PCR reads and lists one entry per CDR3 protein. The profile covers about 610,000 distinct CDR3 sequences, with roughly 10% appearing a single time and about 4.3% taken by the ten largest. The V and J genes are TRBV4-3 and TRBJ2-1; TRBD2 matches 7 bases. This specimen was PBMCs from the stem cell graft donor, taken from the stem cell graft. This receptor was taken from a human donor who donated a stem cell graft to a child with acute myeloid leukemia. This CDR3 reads CASSQEREYSYNEQFF. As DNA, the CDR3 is TGCGCCAGCAGCCAAGAGCGGGAGTACTCCTACAATGAGCAGTTCTTC.